This TCR beta chain is drawn from a study of blood T cell repertoires in COVID-19. Per germline, CDR1 ENHRY and CDR2 SYGVKD. The trim removed 6 bases at V and 5 bases at J, leaving 10 bases unmatched. CDR3 length: 16 residues. This clone was picked up one time. Data came from immunoSEQ multiplex PCR; TCRdb stores just in-frame clones and leaves some out. Among fewer than 200,000 clones, approximately 83% were seen once, and the ten largest hold over 1.5%. V is TRBV10-3 and J is TRBJ2-3; 11 positions agree with TRBD2. This clonotype was sampled from a human donor in a cohort sampled during active COVID-19. Sequencing was performed on peripheral blood. The CDR3 nucleotides are TGTGCCATCAGCACCCTCACTAGCGGGAGAGGAGATACGCAGTATTTT. Its translation is CAISTLTSGRGDTQYF.